The clone carrying this T cell receptor beta chain was seen a few times. Its antigen is unidentified. Building of the TCR beta libraries involved iRepertoire HTBI primers and Arm-PCR of CDR3 regions. TCRdb analysed the multiplex PCR reads with MiXCR anew, one entry per CDR3 protein. The data show about 300,000 distinct CDR3 sequences, 22% seen once. This entry comes from a study of regulatory T cells in long-lasting Graves disease. General study results and limits: There were preferences for TRBV28, TRBJ1-2 and TRBJ2-5 in persistent disease. Analyses excluded thyroid tissue, covering peripheral blood alone. Persistent patients had a count of shared public clonotypes (approximately 3,000) that exceeded that of new patients (966).

Trimming cost V 1 base and J 3 bases, with 16 bases left between them. This CDR3 has 15 amino acids. Germline V gene sequence: CDR1 SQVTM, CDR2 ANQGSEA. Time point given: persistent/refractory GD, antithyroid drugs over 5 years with positive TRAb. RNA isolated from PBMCs was used to make the TCR library. EDTA tubes collected approximately 10 milliliters of peripheral blood. V and J are TRBV29-1 and TRBJ2-7, with D tentatively TRBD1 or TRBD2 (5 bases each). The clonotype comes from a female donor with Graves disease. The sequencing used peripheral blood mononuclear cells (PBMCs), collected when the disease was refractory, from a patient treated with antithyroid drugs. DNA of the CDR3: TGCAGCGTTGAAGGGGAGAGGGGACCACACTACGAGCAGTACTTC. As protein: CSVEGERGPHYEQYF.